This T cell receptor (beta chain) was captured in a study of T cells in Graves' hyperthyroidism and ophthalmopathy. V shed 0 bases and J shed 4 bases, with 11 bases lying between them. The germline CDR1 and CDR2 sequences are DFQATT and SNEGSKA (reference sequence). The CDR3 sequence is 14 residues long. TCR beta CDR3 region amplification was performed from RNA transcripts. A set of HTBI primers served as the primers for a first-round RT-PCR of the TCR CDR3. Each CDR3 protein gets one entry after TCRdb re-called the multiplex PCR reads with MiXCR. The profile covers around 300,000 distinct CDR3 sequences, with around 13% appearing a single time and 20% to 25% taken by the ten largest.

V gene TRBV20-1 combines with J gene TRBJ2-3, with D perhaps TRBD1 (6 bases). The clonotype comes from a woman in her 30s with Graves' hyperthyroidism. Specimen: blood. The CDR3 nucleotides are TGCAGTGCTAGAGAAGGGGGACGGGCAGATACGCAGTATTTT. It is translated as CSAREGGRADTQYF.